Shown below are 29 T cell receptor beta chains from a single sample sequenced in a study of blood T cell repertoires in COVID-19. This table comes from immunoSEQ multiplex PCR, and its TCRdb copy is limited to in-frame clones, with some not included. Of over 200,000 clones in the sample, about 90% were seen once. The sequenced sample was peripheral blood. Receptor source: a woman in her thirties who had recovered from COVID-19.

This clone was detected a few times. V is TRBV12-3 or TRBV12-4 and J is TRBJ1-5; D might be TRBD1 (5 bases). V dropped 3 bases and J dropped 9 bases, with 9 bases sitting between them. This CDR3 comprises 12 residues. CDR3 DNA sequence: TGTGCCAGCAGTTTCGGGGGGGGGCCCCAGCATTTT. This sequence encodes CASSFGGGPQHF.

Here the CDR3 reads CASSLEGGIMTYEQYF. The CDR3 region has the DNA TGCGCCAGCAGCTTGGAGGGGGGGATAATGACCTACGAGCAGTACTTC. This chain links TRBV5-1 with TRBJ2-7, with D possibly matching TRBD2 (7 bases). CDR1 and CDR2 (germline): SGHRS, YFSETQ. V was clipped by 0 bases and J by 2 bases, with 15 bases between them. The CDR3 runs to 16 residues.

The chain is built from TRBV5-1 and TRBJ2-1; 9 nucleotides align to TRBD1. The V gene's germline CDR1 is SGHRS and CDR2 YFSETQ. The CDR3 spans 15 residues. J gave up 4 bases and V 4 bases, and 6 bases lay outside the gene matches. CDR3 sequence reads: CASSPGTGLYNEQFF. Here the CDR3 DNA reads TGCGCCAGCAGCCCGGGGACAGGGTTATACAATGAGCAGTTCTTC.

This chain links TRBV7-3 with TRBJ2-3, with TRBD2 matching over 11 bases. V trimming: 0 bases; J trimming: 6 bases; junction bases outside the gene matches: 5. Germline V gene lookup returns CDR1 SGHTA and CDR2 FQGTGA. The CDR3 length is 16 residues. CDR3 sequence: CASSLTRTSGRDTQYF. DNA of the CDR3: TGTGCCAGCAGCTTAACGAGGACTAGCGGGCGGGATACGCAGTATTTT.

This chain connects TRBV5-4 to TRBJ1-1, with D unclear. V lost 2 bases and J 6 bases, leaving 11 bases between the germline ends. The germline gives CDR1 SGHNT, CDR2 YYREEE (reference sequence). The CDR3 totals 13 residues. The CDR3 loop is CASSFTGLAEAFF. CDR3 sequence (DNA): TGTGCCAGCAGCTTTACGGGGTTGGCTGAAGCTTTCTTT. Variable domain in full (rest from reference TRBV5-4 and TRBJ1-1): ETGVTQSPTHLIKTRGQQVTLRCSSQSGHNTVSWYQQALGQGPQFIFQYYREEENGRGNFPPRFSGLQFPNYSSELNVNALELDDSALYLCASSFTGLAEAFFGQGTRLTVV.

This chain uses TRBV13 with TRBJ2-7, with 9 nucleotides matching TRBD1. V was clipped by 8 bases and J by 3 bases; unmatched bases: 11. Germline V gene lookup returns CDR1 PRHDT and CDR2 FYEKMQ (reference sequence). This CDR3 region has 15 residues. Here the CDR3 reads CASATGTGNFYEQYF. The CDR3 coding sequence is TGTGCCAGCGCCACCGGGACAGGGAATTTCTACGAGCAGTACTTC.

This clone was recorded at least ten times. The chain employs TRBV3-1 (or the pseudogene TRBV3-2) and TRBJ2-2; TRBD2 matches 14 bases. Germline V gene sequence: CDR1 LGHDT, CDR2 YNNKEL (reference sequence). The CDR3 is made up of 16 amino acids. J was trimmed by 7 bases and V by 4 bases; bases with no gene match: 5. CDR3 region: CASSRLAGGLHGELFF. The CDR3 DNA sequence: TGTGCCAGCAGCCGACTAGCGGGGGGGCTTCACGGGGAGCTGTTTTTT.

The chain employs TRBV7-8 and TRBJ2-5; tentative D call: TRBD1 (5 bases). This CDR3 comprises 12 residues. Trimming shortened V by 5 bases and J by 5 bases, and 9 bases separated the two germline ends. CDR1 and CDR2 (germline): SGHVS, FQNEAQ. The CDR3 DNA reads TGTGCCAGCAGCCTCGACAGTGAGACCCAGTACTTC. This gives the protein CASSLDSETQYF.

The CDR3 bases are TGTGCCAGCAGCTTACGGGTCCTCACTGAAGCTTTCTTT. This translates into CASSLRVLTEAFF. The gene calls are TRBV13 and TRBJ1-1; D uncertain. Trimming shortened V by 2 bases and J by 4 bases, and 8 bases separated the two germline ends. CDR1 PRHDT and CDR2 FYEKMQ come from the germline V gene (reference sequence). CDR3 length equals 13 residues.

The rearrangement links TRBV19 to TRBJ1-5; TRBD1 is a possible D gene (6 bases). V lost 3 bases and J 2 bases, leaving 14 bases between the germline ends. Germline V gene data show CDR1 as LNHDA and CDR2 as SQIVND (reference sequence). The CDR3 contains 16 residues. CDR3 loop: CASSMEHAGGNQPQHF. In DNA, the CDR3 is TGTGCCAGTAGTATGGAACATGCAGGGGGCAATCAGCCCCAGCATTTT.

The CDR3 DNA follows: TGTGCCAGCAGTGAAACTAGCGGGAAGGCTCGAAATGAGCAGTTCTTC. It specifies CASSETSGKARNEQFF. V usage is TRBV6-1 and J usage is TRBJ2-1; 10 positions match TRBD2. Trimming removed 2 bases from V and 7 bases from J; junction bases left unmatched: 8. Germline V CDR1 and CDR2: MNHNS, SASEGT. This CDR3 region has 16 residues.

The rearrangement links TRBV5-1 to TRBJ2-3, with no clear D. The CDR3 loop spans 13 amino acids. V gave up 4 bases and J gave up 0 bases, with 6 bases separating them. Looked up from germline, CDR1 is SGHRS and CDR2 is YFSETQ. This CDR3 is CASSPQSTDTQYF. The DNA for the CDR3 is TGCGCCAGCAGCCCCCAGAGCACAGATACGCAGTATTTT.

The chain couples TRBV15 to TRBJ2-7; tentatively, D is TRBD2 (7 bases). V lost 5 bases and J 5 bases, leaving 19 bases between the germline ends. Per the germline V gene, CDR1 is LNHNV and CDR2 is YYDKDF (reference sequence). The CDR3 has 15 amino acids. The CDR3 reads CATSALGGARDEQYF. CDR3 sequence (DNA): TGTGCCACCAGCGCCCTAGGGGGGGCGCGGGACGAGCAGTACTTC.

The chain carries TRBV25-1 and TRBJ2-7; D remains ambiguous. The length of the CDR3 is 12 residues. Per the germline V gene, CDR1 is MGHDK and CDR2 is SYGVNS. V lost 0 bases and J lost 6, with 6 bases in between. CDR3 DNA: TGTGCCAGCAGTGAATATGAGTTCGAGCAGTACTTC. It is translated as CASSEYEFEQYF.

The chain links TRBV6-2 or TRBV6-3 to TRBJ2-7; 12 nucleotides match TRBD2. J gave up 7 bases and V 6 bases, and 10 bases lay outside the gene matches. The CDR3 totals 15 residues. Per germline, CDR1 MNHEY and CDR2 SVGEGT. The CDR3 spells CASSQTSGGLLEQYF. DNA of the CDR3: TGTGCCAGCAGCCAGACTAGCGGGGGCCTCCTGGAGCAGTACTTC.

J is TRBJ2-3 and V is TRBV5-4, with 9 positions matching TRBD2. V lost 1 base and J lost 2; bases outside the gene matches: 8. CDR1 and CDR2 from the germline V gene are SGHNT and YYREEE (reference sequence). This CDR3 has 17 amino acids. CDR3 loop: CASSLNSGGFHTDTQYF. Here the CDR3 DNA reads TGTGCCAGCAGCTTGAATAGCGGGGGATTCCACACAGATACGCAGTATTTT.

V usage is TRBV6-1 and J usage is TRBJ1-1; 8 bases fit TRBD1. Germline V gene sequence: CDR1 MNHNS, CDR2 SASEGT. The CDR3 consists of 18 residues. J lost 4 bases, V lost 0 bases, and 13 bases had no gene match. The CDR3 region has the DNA TGTGCCAGCAGTGAAGCCCCCCAGGGGGCGGCTTTGGTCACTGAAGCTTTCTTT. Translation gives CASSEAPQGAALVTEAFF.

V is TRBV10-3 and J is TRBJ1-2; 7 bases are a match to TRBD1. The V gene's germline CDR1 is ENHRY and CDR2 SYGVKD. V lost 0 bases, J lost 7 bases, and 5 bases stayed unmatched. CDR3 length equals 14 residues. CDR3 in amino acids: CAISESGGEFGYTF. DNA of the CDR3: TGTGCCATCAGTGAGTCAGGGGGCGAGTTTGGCTACACCTTC.

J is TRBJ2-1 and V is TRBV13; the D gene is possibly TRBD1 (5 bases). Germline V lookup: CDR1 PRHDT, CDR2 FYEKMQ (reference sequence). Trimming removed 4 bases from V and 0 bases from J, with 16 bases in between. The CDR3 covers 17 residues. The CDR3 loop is CASSSPSLGPSYNEQFF. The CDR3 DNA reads TGTGCCAGCAGCTCCCCCTCCCTGGGGCCCTCCTACAATGAGCAGTTCTTC.

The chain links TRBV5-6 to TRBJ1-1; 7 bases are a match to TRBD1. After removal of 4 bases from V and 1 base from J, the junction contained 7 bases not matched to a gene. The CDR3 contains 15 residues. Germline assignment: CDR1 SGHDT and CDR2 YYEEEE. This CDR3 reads CASSLLGTENTEAFF. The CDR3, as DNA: TGTGCCAGCAGCCTTTTGGGGACAGAGAACACTGAAGCTTTCTTT.

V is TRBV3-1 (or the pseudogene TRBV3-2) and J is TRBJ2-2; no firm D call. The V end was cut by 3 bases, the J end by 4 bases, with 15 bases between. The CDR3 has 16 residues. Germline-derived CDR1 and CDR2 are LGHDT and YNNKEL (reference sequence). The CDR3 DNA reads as TGTGCCAGCAGCCAGGATACTAAGGCCCCCACCGGGGAGCTGTTTTTT. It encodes CASSQDTKAPTGELFF.

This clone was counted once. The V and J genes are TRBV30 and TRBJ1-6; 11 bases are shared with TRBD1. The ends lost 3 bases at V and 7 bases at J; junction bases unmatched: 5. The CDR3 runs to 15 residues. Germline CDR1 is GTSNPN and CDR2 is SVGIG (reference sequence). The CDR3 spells CAWRMGQGVNSPLHF. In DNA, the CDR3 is TGTGCCTGGAGGATGGGACAGGGGGTCAATTCACCCCTCCACTTT.

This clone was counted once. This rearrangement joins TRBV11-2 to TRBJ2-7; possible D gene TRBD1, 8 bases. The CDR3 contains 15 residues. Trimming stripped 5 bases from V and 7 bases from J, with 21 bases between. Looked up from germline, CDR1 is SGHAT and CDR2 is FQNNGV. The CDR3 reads CASSPPNRGGVEQYF. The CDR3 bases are TGTGCCAGCAGCCCCCCCAACAGGGGGGGCGTGGAGCAGTACTTC.

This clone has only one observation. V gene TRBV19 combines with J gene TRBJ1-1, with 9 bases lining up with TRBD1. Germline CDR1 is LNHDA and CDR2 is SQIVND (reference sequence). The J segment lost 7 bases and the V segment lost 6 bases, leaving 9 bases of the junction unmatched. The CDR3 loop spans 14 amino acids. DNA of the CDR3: TGTGCCAGTAGGGGACAGGGCCTAAGATATGAAGCTTTCTTT. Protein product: CASRGQGLRYEAFF.

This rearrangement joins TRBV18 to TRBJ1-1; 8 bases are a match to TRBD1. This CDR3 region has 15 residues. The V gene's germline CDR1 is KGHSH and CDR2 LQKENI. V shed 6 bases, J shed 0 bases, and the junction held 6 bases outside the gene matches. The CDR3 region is CASSSDRGVNTEAFF. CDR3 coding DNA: TGTGCCAGCTCCTCAGACAGGGGAGTGAACACTGAAGCTTTCTTT.

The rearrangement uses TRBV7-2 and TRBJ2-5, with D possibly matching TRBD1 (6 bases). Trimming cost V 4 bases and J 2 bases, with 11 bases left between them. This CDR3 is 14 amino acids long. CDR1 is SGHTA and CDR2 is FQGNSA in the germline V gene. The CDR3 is CASSSRQVQETQYF. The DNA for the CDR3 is TGTGCCAGCAGCTCGAGACAGGTACAAGAGACCCAGTACTTC.

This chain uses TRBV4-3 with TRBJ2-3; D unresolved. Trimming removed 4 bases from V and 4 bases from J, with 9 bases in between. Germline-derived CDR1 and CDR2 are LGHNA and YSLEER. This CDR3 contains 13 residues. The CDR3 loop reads CASSLVGADTQYF. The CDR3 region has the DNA TGCGCCAGCAGCCTAGTGGGCGCAGATACGCAGTATTTT.

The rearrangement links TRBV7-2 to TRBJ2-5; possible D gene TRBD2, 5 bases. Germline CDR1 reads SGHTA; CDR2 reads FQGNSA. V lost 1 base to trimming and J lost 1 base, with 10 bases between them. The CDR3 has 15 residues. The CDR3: CASSLGSGLQETQYF. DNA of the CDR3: TGTGCCAGCAGCTTAGGGAGCGGCCTCCAAGAGACCCAGTACTTC.

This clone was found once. As DNA, the CDR3 is TGTGCCAGCAGGACAGGGATAAACACTGAAGCTTTCTTT. Its protein is CASRTGINTEAFF. This chain links TRBV12-3 or TRBV12-4 with TRBJ1-1; TRBD1 agrees at 7 bases. The CDR3 contains 13 residues. V shed 6 bases, J shed 2 bases, and the junction held 3 bases outside the gene matches.